This T cell receptor beta chain appears in the sequencing data of a study of blood T cell repertoires in COVID-19. Across the whole study: Samples of COVID-19 (acute and convalescent) were obtained from the United States, Italy and Spain.

In the case of this clone: Possible read error: a much larger clone is one base away.

The CDR3 loop spans 13 amino acids. CDR1 is MNHEY and CDR2 is SVGAGI in the germline V gene. Trimming took 4 bases from V and 3 from J, leaving 8 bases between them. Original processing notes: Amplified reference gene primers provided the basis for estimating nucleated cell counts. Measured with immunoSEQ multiplex PCR; TCRdb has only the in-frame clones, and not every one. The V and J calls and clone size were taken over from that table, and D and trimming were inferred from the DNA. The profile shows roughly 230,000 clones, around four fifths of them singletons. The source of this sequence is a middle-aged man with active or convalescent COVID-19. This chain links TRBV6-5 with TRBJ2-3; maybe TRBD1 (6 bases). Sample: peripheral blood. The CDR3 loop is CASSFQGTDTQYF. CDR3 in DNA: TGTGCCAGCAGTTTCCAGGGGACAGATACGCAGTATTTT.